The entry below gives a single T cell receptor (beta chain) sequence along with its context. There is no known antigen for this receptor. Nothing much larger sits one base from this clone, and base qualities are not available. These data come from a study of blood T cell repertoires in COVID-19 (dated by TCRdb to the early 2020s). Broadly, across the study: The collaborator samples originated in the United States, Italy and Spain and spanned the acute and convalescent phases of COVID-19. The prospective study material was composed of cDNA or gDNA derived from T cells, B-cell-depleted T cells, or PBMCs. Subjects who had been exposed to COVID-19, were actively infected with it, or had recovered from it provided the deeply sampled blood TCRbeta repertoires that made up the dataset. The repertoires were made available in a free public database intended to serve as a resource for research on the immune response to SARS-CoV-2. Samples were obtained from the ongoing ImmuneRACE study (first 160 participants) and from 1,000 to 1,500 subjects provided by 6 global collaborators. Nearly every sample came with metadata listing a de-identified subject ID, COVID-19 status, age in years and sex. Where HLA class I and class II types were available, the types were taken from metadata supplied by the sample provider, not from assay-based typing.

The collaborating institutions used their own protocols to collect whole blood in K2EDTA tubes. Collaborator samples were shipped for TCRbeta analysis as frozen whole blood, isolated PBMCs, or DNA extracted from either sample type. Its CDR3 holds 14 amino acids, cysteine through phenylalanine. The sequence is cut down to CDR3 DNA, 42 bases in frame from base 1. The V and J ends are trimmed by 3 bases and 0 bases, leaving 6 bases between them. Via the germline V gene, CDR1 is KGHSH and CDR2 LQKENI. TCRbeta CDR3 regions were amplified from genomic DNA using the immunoSEQ Assay, a bias-controlled multiplex PCR. In the authors' own workflow: Nucleated cell counts per sample were estimated from amplification of reference gene primers within the assay. To quantify the absolute abundance of each unique TCRbeta CDR3 rearrangement, sequence reads were collapsed and filtered. For each sample, productive Simpson clonality was calculated as the square root of Simpson's diversity index across productive rearrangements. TCRdb stores this immuneACCESS table with in-frame sequences only. Part of the clones is absent; in the studies checked, under half of the shortfall reflects unresolved V genes, and no reason is known for the rest. That table is the source of V, J and clone size, and D and trimming were worked out from the DNA. The sample table holds around 160,000 clones, of which approximately 80% were seen once. The top ten clones comprise over 11% of the sample.

The investigation overall reported the following: Clinical and demographic metadata were provided uncurated, with the amount varying by source and participant.

Recombination connected TRBV18 to TRBJ1-5, with the identity of the D gene unclear. The sequence was collected from a woman of 80 years or more with acute or convalescent COVID-19. The specimen was peripheral blood. This receptor carries the CDR3 CASSPQDSNQPQHF. The nucleotide sequence is given as TGTGCCAGCTCACCTCAGGATAGCAATCAGCCCCAGCATTTT. When the CDR3 is completed using the reference TRBV18 and TRBJ1-5 genes on either side, the full variable domain is NAGVMQNPRHLVRRRGQEARLRCSPMKGHSHVYWYRQLPEEGLKFMVYLQKENIIDESGMPKERFSAEFPKEGPSILRIQQVVRGDSAAYFCASSPQDSNQPQHFGDGTRLSIL.